Listed below are T cell receptor beta chains from one sample, sequenced in a study of shared clonotypes between healthy human individuals. Assay: immunoSEQ multiplex PCR; the TCRdb copy retains only in-frame clones and omits some. The table includes some 980,000 clones, 76% detected once. Sequenced sample: memory CD4+ T cells sorted from blood. Source of these receptors: a man younger than 30 in good health. Each CDR3 is given with its conserved first and last residue. The D gene is left open where the match is weak. Size values are once, few and many counts, or a class for expanded clones, and some rows have none.

J gene: TRBJ2-1
V gene: TRBV28
D gene: TRBD2
clone size: NA
CDR3 protein: CASSLWGERGSNEQFF
CDR3 DNA: TGTGCCAGCAGTTTGTGGGGGGAGCGGGGTAGCAATGAGCAGTTCTTC

J gene: TRBJ1-1
V gene: TRBV2
D gene: TRBD1
clone size: NA
CDR3 protein: CASRLRGQNTEAFF
CDR3 DNA: TGTGCCAGCAGGTTAAGGGGGCAGAACACTGAAGCTTTCTTT

J gene: TRBJ1-6
V gene: TRBV6-5
D gene: NA
clone size: NA
CDR3 protein: CASSYSGQGVGSPLHF
CDR3 DNA: TGTGCCAGCAGTTACTCGGGACAAGGCGTTGGTTCACCCCTCCACTTT

J gene: TRBJ2-7
V gene: TRBV5-4
D gene: TRBD1
clone size: NA
CDR3 protein: CASSPAVSTGINEQYF
CDR3 DNA: TGTGCCAGCAGCCCGGCGGTTTCGACAGGGATCAACGAGCAGTACTTC

J gene: TRBJ1-2
V gene: TRBV28
D gene: NA
clone size: NA
CDR3 protein: CASTQLQGYGYTF
CDR3 DNA: TGTGCCAGCACCCAACTCCAGGGATACGGCTACACCTTC

J gene: TRBJ2-5
V gene: TRBV6-5
D gene: NA
clone size: few
CDR3 protein: CASSKDTGRETQYF
CDR3 DNA: TGTGCCAGCAGTAAAGACACGGGGAGAGAGACCCAGTACTTC

J gene: TRBJ2-3
V gene: TRBV30
D gene: TRBD2
clone size: few
CDR3 protein: CAWSIAGGFGNTQYF
CDR3 DNA: TGTGCCTGGAGTATAGCGGGGGGGTTCGGTAATACGCAGTATTTT

J gene: TRBJ2-7
V gene: TRBV18
D gene: NA
clone size: NA
CDR3 protein: CASSPRGIPYEQYF
CDR3 DNA: TGTGCCAGCTCACCTAGGGGGATCCCCTACGAGCAGTACTTC

J gene: TRBJ1-1
V gene: TRBV28
D gene: NA
clone size: NA
CDR3 protein: CASSSPPRQVGTEAFF
CDR3 DNA: TGTGCCAGCAGTTCCCCCCCCCGACAGGTTGGAACTGAAGCTTTCTTT

J gene: TRBJ2-1
V gene: TRBV25-1
D gene: NA
clone size: NA
CDR3 protein: CASSEYRKRMTSYNEQFF
CDR3 DNA: TGTGCCAGCAGTGAATATAGGAAGCGCATGACCTCCTACAATGAGCAGTTCTTC

J gene: TRBJ2-3
V gene: TRBV4-3
D gene: TRBD2
clone size: NA
CDR3 protein: CASSLAGLTDTQYF
CDR3 DNA: TGCGCCAGCAGTCTAGCGGGCCTCACAGATACGCAGTATTTT

J gene: TRBJ2-3
V gene: TRBV10-3
D gene: TRBD2
clone size: NA
CDR3 protein: CAISESVVLIGTSGLGDTQYF
CDR3 DNA: TGTGCCATCAGTGAGTCTGTCGTTCTTATCGGGACTAGCGGTTTGGGAGATACGCAGTATTTT

J gene: TRBJ2-3
V gene: TRBV6-6
D gene: NA
clone size: NA
CDR3 protein: CASRPFSSTDTQYF
CDR3 DNA: TGTGCCAGCAGACCCTTTTCTAGCACAGATACGCAGTATTTT

J gene: TRBJ2-2
V gene: TRBV6-5
D gene: NA
clone size: NA
CDR3 protein: CASSFSGTTNTGELFF
CDR3 DNA: TGTGCCAGCAGTTTTTCCGGGACAACGAACACCGGGGAGCTGTTTTTT

J gene: TRBJ2-1
V gene: TRBV7-2
D gene: TRBD2
clone size: few
CDR3 protein: CASSLVPSGFYNEQFF
CDR3 DNA: TGTGCCAGCAGCTTAGTCCCTAGCGGGTTCTACAATGAGCAGTTCTTC

J gene: TRBJ1-2
V gene: TRBV7-2
D gene: NA
clone size: NA
CDR3 protein: CASSPRTIGYTF
CDR3 DNA: TGTGCCAGCAGCCCACGGACGATCGGCTACACCTTC

J gene: TRBJ2-7
V gene: TRBV9
D gene: TRBD1
clone size: NA
CDR3 protein: CASSRPGQSYEQYF
CDR3 DNA: TGTGCCAGCAGCCGTCCGGGACAGAGCTACGAGCAGTACTTC

J gene: TRBJ2-3
V gene: TRBV9
D gene: NA
clone size: NA
CDR3 protein: CASSGTGLNTQYF
CDR3 DNA: TGTGCCAGCAGCGGAACAGGGTTGAATACGCAGTATTTT

J gene: TRBJ1-1
V gene: TRBV11-3
D gene: TRBD1
clone size: once
CDR3 protein: CASSPGGQGTEAFF
CDR3 DNA: TGTGCCAGCAGCCCAGGGGGCCAAGGCACTGAAGCTTTCTTT

J gene: TRBJ1-4
V gene: TRBV6-1
D gene: NA
clone size: NA
CDR3 protein: CASSESYWEKLFF
CDR3 DNA: TGTGCCAGCAGTGAATCGTATTGGGAAAAACTGTTTTTT

J gene: TRBJ2-3
V gene: TRBV5-4
D gene: NA
clone size: NA
CDR3 protein: CASSLGLSGNSPFTDTQYF
CDR3 DNA: TGTGCCAGCAGCTTGGGACTTAGTGGGAATAGCCCTTTCACAGATACGCAGTATTTT

J gene: TRBJ1-4
V gene: TRBV5-1
D gene: NA
clone size: NA
CDR3 protein: CASSLGGSPGNEKLFF
CDR3 DNA: TGCGCCAGCAGCTTGGGTGGCAGCCCGGGGAATGAAAAACTGTTTTTT

J gene: TRBJ2-7
V gene: TRBV14
D gene: TRBD1
clone size: NA
CDR3 protein: CASSRETGYYEQYF
CDR3 DNA: TGTGCCAGCAGCCGTGAGACAGGGTATTACGAGCAGTACTTC

J gene: TRBJ2-1
V gene: TRBV2
D gene: NA
clone size: NA
CDR3 protein: CASSRTGPYYNEQFF
CDR3 DNA: TGTGCCAGCAGTCGAACCGGGCCATACTACAATGAGCAGTTCTTC

J gene: TRBJ2-3
V gene: TRBV9
D gene: NA
clone size: few
CDR3 protein: CASSPQTAGDTQYF
CDR3 DNA: TGTGCCAGCAGCCCACAGACAGCCGGAGATACGCAGTATTTT

J gene: TRBJ1-2
V gene: TRBV6-1
D gene: NA
clone size: NA
CDR3 protein: CASRQTGSHGYTF
CDR3 DNA: TGTGCCAGCAGACAAACAGGTTCCCATGGCTACACCTTC

J gene: TRBJ1-6
V gene: TRBV5-8
D gene: NA
clone size: NA
CDR3 protein: CASSFNSPLHF
CDR3 DNA: TGTGCCAGCAGCTTTAATTCACCCCTCCACTTT

J gene: TRBJ1-2
V gene: TRBV29-1
D gene: TRBD1
clone size: NA
CDR3 protein: CSVGTGASNSYGYTF
CDR3 DNA: TGCAGCGTTGGGACAGGAGCGAGCAATTCTTATGGCTACACCTTC

J gene: TRBJ2-5
V gene: TRBV21-1
D gene: NA
clone size: NA
CDR3 protein: CASSWEETQYF
CDR3 DNA: TGTGCCAGCAGCTGGGAAGAGACCCAGTACTTC

J gene: TRBJ1-2
V gene: TRBV6-1
D gene: NA
clone size: NA
CDR3 protein: CASSNYGYTF
CDR3 DNA: TGTGCCAGCTCGAACTATGGCTACACCTTC

J gene: TRBJ2-5
V gene: TRBV2
D gene: NA
clone size: NA
CDR3 protein: CASEAPRYQETQYF
CDR3 DNA: TGTGCCAGCGAAGCGCCTCGTTACCAAGAGACCCAGTACTTC

J gene: TRBJ1-6
V gene: TRBV18
D gene: NA
clone size: NA
CDR3 protein: CASSPADTGPNTGSPLHF
CDR3 DNA: TGTGCCAGCTCACCAGCGGACACGGGGCCAAATACGGGTTCACCCCTCCACTTT

J gene: TRBJ2-4
V gene: TRBV6-6
D gene: NA
clone size: NA
CDR3 protein: CASSPNPAIQNIQYF
CDR3 DNA: TGTGCCAGCAGTCCGAACCCTGCGATTCAAAACATTCAGTACTTC

J gene: TRBJ2-2
V gene: TRBV7-2
D gene: TRBD2
clone size: NA
CDR3 protein: CASTNGPAGVATGELFF
CDR3 DNA: TGTGCCAGTACCAACGGCCCAGCGGGAGTTGCTACCGGGGAGCTGTTTTTT

J gene: TRBJ2-3
V gene: TRBV5-1
D gene: TRBD1
clone size: NA
CDR3 protein: CASSSGTGFTDTQYF
CDR3 DNA: TGCGCCAGCAGCTCCGGGACAGGGTTCACAGATACGCAGTATTTT

J gene: TRBJ2-7
V gene: TRBV7-2
D gene: NA
clone size: NA
CDR3 protein: CASSLDRTTTYEQYF
CDR3 DNA: TGTGCCAGCAGCTTAGATAGGACTACCACCTACGAGCAGTACTTC

J gene: TRBJ2-7
V gene: TRBV5-8
D gene: NA
clone size: NA
CDR3 protein: CASSQNREVEYEQYF
CDR3 DNA: TGTGCCAGCAGCCAAAACAGGGAAGTGGAGTACGAGCAGTACTTC

J gene: TRBJ1-1
V gene: TRBV18
D gene: NA
clone size: once
CDR3 protein: CASSLVWTANTEAFF
CDR3 DNA: TGTGCCAGCTCACTTGTTTGGACTGCAAACACTGAAGCTTTCTTT

J gene: TRBJ1-1
V gene: TRBV11-1
D gene: NA
clone size: NA
CDR3 protein: CASSLSIRTEAFF
CDR3 DNA: TGTGCCAGCAGCTTATCAATCCGTACTGAAGCTTTCTTT

J gene: TRBJ2-7
V gene: TRBV6-5
D gene: TRBD1
clone size: NA
CDR3 protein: CASSYSRPDRGYEQYF
CDR3 DNA: TGTGCCAGCAGTTACTCGAGACCGGACAGGGGATACGAGCAGTACTTC

J gene: TRBJ1-2
V gene: TRBV5-1
D gene: NA
clone size: NA
CDR3 protein: CASSFPSGGGYTF
CDR3 DNA: TGCGCCAGCAGCTTCCCATCGGGAGGAGGCTACACCTTC

J gene: TRBJ2-5
V gene: TRBV30
D gene: NA
clone size: NA
CDR3 protein: CAWSVGASSRSQYF
CDR3 DNA: TGTGCCTGGAGTGTCGGGGCATCGTCGAGGTCCCAGTACTTC

J gene: TRBJ1-6
V gene: TRBV6-5
D gene: TRBD1
clone size: NA
CDR3 protein: CASSYSRGGGNSPLHF
CDR3 DNA: TGTGCCAGCAGTTACTCGAGAGGGGGCGGCAATTCACCCCTCCACTTT

J gene: TRBJ2-1
V gene: TRBV7-9
D gene: TRBD2
clone size: once
CDR3 protein: CASSKGLAGGPDEQFF
CDR3 DNA: TGTGCCAGCAGCAAGGGACTAGCGGGGGGGCCCGATGAGCAGTTCTTC

J gene: TRBJ2-6
V gene: TRBV4-3
D gene: TRBD1
clone size: NA
CDR3 protein: CASSQDWDRFLSGANVLTF
CDR3 DNA: TGCGCCAGCAGCCAAGACTGGGACAGGTTCCTCTCTGGGGCCAACGTCCTGACTTTC

J gene: TRBJ2-1
V gene: TRBV10-2
D gene: NA
clone size: NA
CDR3 protein: CASSGRNEQFF
CDR3 DNA: TGCGCCAGCAGTGGTCGTAACGAGCAGTTCTTC

J gene: TRBJ2-7
V gene: TRBV6-1
D gene: NA
clone size: few
CDR3 protein: CASSGVGGGKHEQYF
CDR3 DNA: TGTGCCAGCAGTGGCGTAGGAGGAGGAAAACACGAGCAGTACTTC

J gene: TRBJ2-3
V gene: TRBV28
D gene: NA
clone size: few
CDR3 protein: CASSYGGRDTQYF
CDR3 DNA: TGTGCCAGCAGTTACGGGGGCAGAGATACGCAGTATTTT

J gene: TRBJ2-1
V gene: TRBV19
D gene: NA
clone size: once
CDR3 protein: CASSIKGYEQFF
CDR3 DNA: TGTGCCAGTAGTATTAAGGGTTATGAGCAGTTCTTC

J gene: TRBJ2-5
V gene: TRBV5-4
D gene: TRBD2
clone size: NA
CDR3 protein: CASSLSLAGVETQYF
CDR3 DNA: TGTGCCAGCAGCTTGTCCCTAGCGGGAGTTGAGACCCAGTACTTC

J gene: TRBJ2-1
V gene: TRBV6-1
D gene: NA
clone size: NA
CDR3 protein: CASSAAQRASEQFF
CDR3 DNA: TGTGCCAGCAGTGCAGCACAGCGTGCCTCAGAGCAGTTCTTC